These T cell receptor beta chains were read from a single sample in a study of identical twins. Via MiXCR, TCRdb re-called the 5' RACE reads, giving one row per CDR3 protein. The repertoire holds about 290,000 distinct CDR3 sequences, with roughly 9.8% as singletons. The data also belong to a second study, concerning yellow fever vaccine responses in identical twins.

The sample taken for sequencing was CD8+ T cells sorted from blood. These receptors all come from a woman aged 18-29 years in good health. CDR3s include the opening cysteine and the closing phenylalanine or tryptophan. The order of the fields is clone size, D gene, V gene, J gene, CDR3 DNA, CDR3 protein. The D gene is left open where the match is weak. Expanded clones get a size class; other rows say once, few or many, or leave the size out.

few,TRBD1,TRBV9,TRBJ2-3,TGTGCCAGCAGCGCTGAGGGGGCGCGACGGACAGATACGCAGTATTTT,CASSAEGARRTDTQYF
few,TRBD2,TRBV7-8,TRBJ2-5,TGTGCCAGCAGCCACCCGACTCTAGCGGGTGAATGGGAGACCCAGTACTTC,CASSHPTLAGEWETQYF
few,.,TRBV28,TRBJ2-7,TGTGCCAGCAGTTTCACGGGGGACTACGAGCAGTACTTC,CASSFTGDYEQYF
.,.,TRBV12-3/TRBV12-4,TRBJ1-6,TGTGCCAGCAGTTTAGAGGCCGATTATAATTCACCCCTCCACTTT,CASSLEADYNSPLHF
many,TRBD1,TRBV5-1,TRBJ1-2,TGCGCCAGCAGCACGACAGGGAATGACTATGGCTACACCTTC,CASSTTGNDYGYTF
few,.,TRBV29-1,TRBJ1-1,TGCAGCGTTCCCAATACCTTGAACACTGAAGCTTTCTTT,CSVPNTLNTEAFF
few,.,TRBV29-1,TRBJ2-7,TGCAGCGTTGAAGATGGCGGAGGAACCTACGAGCAGTACTTC,CSVEDGGGTYEQYF
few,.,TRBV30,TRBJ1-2,TGTGCCTGGAGTGTACGGGAATCCGCTAACTATGGCTACACCTTC,CAWSVRESANYGYTF
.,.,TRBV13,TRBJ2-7,TGTGCCAGCGAGAGTGTCGGAGGGGGCGGTATCTACGAGCAGTACTTC,CASESVGGGGIYEQYF
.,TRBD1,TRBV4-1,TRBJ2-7,TGCGCCAGCAGCCGGGGACAGGGGGGCGAGCAGTACTTC,CASSRGQGGEQYF
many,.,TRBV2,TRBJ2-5,TGTGCCAGCAGTGCGGCTATTCAAGAGACCCAGTACTTC,CASSAAIQETQYF
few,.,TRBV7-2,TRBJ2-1,TGTGCCAGCAGCTCCGATCAATCCTACAATGAGCAGTTCTTC,CASSSDQSYNEQFF
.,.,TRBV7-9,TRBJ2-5,TGTGCCAGCAGCCTCAGGGACAAGGCAGAGACCCAGTACTTC,CASSLRDKAETQYF
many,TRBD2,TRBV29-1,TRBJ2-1,TGCAGCGTGCTCGGGTGGGAGCGGGAGGTAACCTACAATGAGCAGTTCTTC,CSVLGWEREVTYNEQFF
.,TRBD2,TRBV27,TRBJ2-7,TGTGCCAGCAGTTTATCCCGTAGCGGGAGAGAATACGAGCAGTACTTC,CASSLSRSGREYEQYF
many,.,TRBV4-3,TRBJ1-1,TGCGCCAGCAGCCAAAACAGGGCGTACACTGAAGCTTTCTTT,CASSQNRAYTEAFF
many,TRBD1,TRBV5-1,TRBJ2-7,TGCGCCAGCAGCTGGACCGGGACAGGGAACTCCTACGAGCAGTACTTC,CASSWTGTGNSYEQYF
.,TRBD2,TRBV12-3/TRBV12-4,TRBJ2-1,TGTGCCAGTACCGGGTGGGAGGGATCTAATGAGCAGTTCTTC,CASTGWEGSNEQFF
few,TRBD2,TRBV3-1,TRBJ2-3,TGTGCCAGCAGCCAAGGACTAGCGGGGTCGGATACGCAGTATTTT,CASSQGLAGSDTQYF
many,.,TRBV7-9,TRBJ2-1,TGTGCCAGCAGCTTCCGACAGTACGATGAGCAGTTCTTC,CASSFRQYDEQFF
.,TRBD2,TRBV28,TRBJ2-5,TGTGCCAGCAGTACCCGGACTAGCGGGAGTGAGACCCAGTACTTC,CASSTRTSGSETQYF
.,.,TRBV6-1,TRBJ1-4,TGTGCCAGCAGTGACCAGGCAGACCTTGCAACTAATGAAAAACTGTTTTTT,CASSDQADLATNEKLFF
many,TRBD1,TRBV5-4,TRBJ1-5,TGTGCCAGCAGCTTTTGCGGACAGGACCCTTCTAGCAATCAGCCCCAGCATTTT,CASSFCGQDPSSNQPQHF
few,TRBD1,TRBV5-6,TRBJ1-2,TGTGCCAGCAGCATAGACAGGGGTGGAGGCTACACCTTC,CASSIDRGGGYTF
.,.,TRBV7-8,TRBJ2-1,TGTGCCAGCAGCTTGGGGCAGGGCCCAACGACTGAGCAGTTCTTC,CASSLGQGPTTEQFF
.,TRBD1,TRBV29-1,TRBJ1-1,TGCAGCGTACTAGACAGGGACACTGAAGCTTTCTTT,CSVLDRDTEAFF